One and the same sample provided the 24 T cell receptor beta chains below, sequenced in a study of T cell responses to AZD1222 COVID-19 vaccine. Clones were sequenced by immunoSEQ multiplex PCR, and TCRdb holds only the in-frame ones, with some missing. This table holds roughly 170,000 clones, 90% found once. The specimen comprised peripheral blood, sampled on day 0 of AZD1222 vaccination. The source is an adult in good health.

V and J are TRBV7-3 and TRBJ2-2; a possible D gene is TRBD2 (8 bases). Germline CDR1 reads SGHTA; CDR2 reads FQGTGA. V lost 0 bases and J lost 6, with 17 bases in between. The CDR3 contains 17 residues. CDR3 bases: TGTGCCAGCAGCTTAACTAGCGGGACTCAGGGGGCCGGGGAGCTGTTTTTT. Residues: CASSLTSGTQGAGELFF.

The gene calls are TRBV10-1 and TRBJ1-5; possibly TRBD1 for D (5 bases). In germline, CDR1 is WNHNN, CDR2 SYGVQD (reference sequence). Between the trimmed V and J ends, which lost 1 base and 6 bases, there was a span of 13 bases. CDR3 length: 15 residues. CDR3 in amino acids: CASSECGRGTQPQHF. CDR3 bases: TGCGCCAGCAGTGAGTGTGGGAGGGGAACTCAGCCCCAGCATTTT.

The V gene is TRBV5-6, the J gene TRBJ1-4; D remains unclear. V lost 4 bases and J 6 bases, leaving 13 bases between the germline ends. The CDR3 spans 14 residues. CDR1 and CDR2 from the germline V gene are SGHDT and YYEEEE. In DNA, the CDR3 is TGTGCCAGCAGCGCGACGGGGTGGGATGAAAAACTGTTTTTT. Translating gives CASSATGWDEKLFF.

The genes are TRBV5-4 and TRBJ2-7; D is possibly TRBD2 (5 bases). This CDR3 region has 15 residues. CDR1 and CDR2 (germline): SGHNT, YYREEE (reference sequence). V lost 0 bases and J 1 base, leaving 11 bases between the germline ends. In DNA, the CDR3 is TGTGCCAGCAGCTTGGGGAGGACTGTTTCCTACGAGCAGTACTTC. Translation: CASSLGRTVSYEQYF.

V gene TRBV27 combines with J gene TRBJ2-7; 8 bases map to TRBD1. Germline loops: CDR1 MNHEY, CDR2 SMNVEV (reference sequence). The CDR3 extends over 14 amino acids. Trimming removed 10 bases from V and 2 bases from J; junction bases left unmatched: 10. CDR3 region: CATHRQGRTYEQYF. CDR3 nucleotide sequence: TGTGCCACCCACCGACAGGGGAGGACCTACGAGCAGTACTTC.

V gene TRBV9 combines with J gene TRBJ1-1; D unclear. In germline, CDR1 is SGDLS, CDR2 YYNGEE. The V gene lost 0 bases and the J gene lost 0 bases, with 12 bases spanning the gap. The CDR3 loop spans 16 amino acids. The CDR3 region is CASSVGTDLLNTEAFF. CDR3 bases: TGTGCCAGCAGCGTAGGAACAGACCTCCTGAACACTGAAGCTTTCTTT.

The V call is TRBV7-2, the J call TRBJ2-7; D may be TRBD2 (5 bases). V gave up 5 bases and J gave up 6 bases, with 17 bases separating them. This CDR3 has 14 residues. In germline, CDR1 is SGHTA, CDR2 FQGNSA. The DNA of the CDR3 is TGTGCCAGCAGCCCGGACTCGGCGGGCGGCGAGCAGTACTTC. Its translation is CASSPDSAGGEQYF.

The chain has TRBV6-5 and TRBJ2-2, with D tentatively TRBD2 (6 bases). From germline, CDR1 is MNHEY and CDR2 SVGAGI. This CDR3 is built from 14 residues. V lost 6 bases and J 4 bases, leaving 12 bases between the germline ends. The CDR3, as DNA: TGTGCCAGCAGGACCCCGGGAGCCACCGGGGAGCTGTTTTTT. It is translated as CASRTPGATGELFF.

The gene calls are TRBV7-9 and TRBJ2-7, with D hard to call. Trimming cost V 0 bases and J 0 bases, with 12 bases left between them. The germline gives CDR1 SEHNR, CDR2 FQNEAQ (reference sequence). The CDR3 is made up of 16 amino acids. The DNA for the CDR3 is TGTGCCAGCAGCTTAGCTCTGGGATCGAGCTCCTACGAGCAGTACTTC. It codes for CASSLALGSSSYEQYF.

This rearrangement joins TRBV19 to TRBJ1-5, with a tentative D call TRBD1 (5 bases). The germline CDR1 and CDR2 sequences are LNHDA and SQIVND (reference sequence). This CDR3 has 18 amino acids. V was clipped by 4 bases and J by 1 base, with 20 bases between them. The CDR3 sequence: CASSNRQGTGFSNQPQHF. The DNA for the CDR3 is TGTGCCAGTAGTAATCGGCAGGGCACCGGTTTCAGCAATCAGCCCCAGCATTTT.

V and J are TRBV5-1 and TRBJ2-1; 8 nucleotides align to TRBD1. The length of the CDR3 is 15 residues. The junction had 4 bases not matched to a gene; V was cut back by 0 bases and J by 5 bases. Looked up from germline, CDR1 is SGHRS and CDR2 is YFSETQ. CDR3 sequence (DNA): TGCGCCAGCAGCTTGGTGGTGGGACAGGACAATGAGCAGTTCTTC. Protein sequence: CASSLVVGQDNEQFF.

V is TRBV9 and J is TRBJ2-2, with 8 bases identical to TRBD2. The CDR3 spans 17 residues. Trimming removed 2 bases from V and 1 base from J; junction bases left unmatched: 7. Germline V lookup: CDR1 SGDLS, CDR2 YYNGEE. CDR3 loop: CASSVRLALQNTGELFF. Here the CDR3 DNA reads TGTGCCAGCAGCGTTCGACTAGCGCTACAGAACACCGGGGAGCTGTTTTTT.

This sequence joins TRBV7-9 and TRBJ2-2; no definite D call. CDR1 SEHNR and CDR2 FQNEAQ come from the germline V gene (reference sequence). Trimming pared 1 base from V and 5 bases from J, leaving 8 bases between. This CDR3 contains 14 residues. Here the CDR3 DNA reads TGTGCCAGCAGCTTAGGGTGGCCGACCGGGGAGCTGTTTTTT. It encodes CASSLGWPTGELFF.

The chain couples TRBV30 to TRBJ2-3, with TRBD1 matching over 8 bases. The germline V gene has CDR1 GTSNPN and CDR2 SVGIG (reference sequence). Losses at the gene ends were 3 bases for V and 0 bases for J; bases not matched to a gene: 5. The CDR3 has 15 residues. This chain's CDR3 is CAWSRQGLSTDTQYF. In nucleotides, the CDR3 is TGTGCCTGGAGCCGACAGGGGTTAAGCACAGATACGCAGTATTTT.

V is TRBV23-1 and J is TRBJ1-4; no clear D gene. TRBV23-1 is identified as an open reading frame with a role that is uncertain. Trimming removed 3 bases from V and 8 bases from J, with 4 bases in between. The CDR3 contains 11 residues. This CDR3 reads CASSQWEKLFF. DNA of the CDR3: TGCGCCAGCAGTCAGTGGGAAAAACTGTTTTTT.

This chain connects TRBV19 to TRBJ2-1, with D tentatively TRBD2 (6 bases). Germline V gene data show CDR1 as LNHDA and CDR2 as SQIVND (reference sequence). This CDR3 region has 14 residues. V shed 4 bases and J shed 2 bases, with 9 bases lying between them. The DNA of the CDR3 is TGTGCCAGTAGTACGGGGGAAACCTACAATGAGCAGTTCTTC. This sequence encodes CASSTGETYNEQFF.

The chain recombines TRBV7-6 with TRBJ2-1; 7 bases align to TRBD2. Germline-derived CDR1 and CDR2 are SGHVS and FNYEAQ. The CDR3 sequence is 14 residues long. V lost 0 bases to trimming and J lost 5 bases; unmatched junction nucleotides: 1. CDR3 sequence (DNA): TGTGCCAGCAGCTTAGCGGGGACTAACAATGAGCAGTTCTTC. This encodes CASSLAGTNNEQFF.

The V gene is TRBV6-5, the J gene TRBJ2-7, with a tentative D call TRBD2 (5 bases). Between the trimmed V and J ends, which lost 3 bases and 0 bases, there was a span of 12 bases. Germline CDR1 is MNHEY and CDR2 is SVGAGI. The CDR3 runs to 15 residues. CDR3 sequence (DNA): TGTGCCAGCAGTTATTCCGGACTTAGCTCCTACGAGCAGTACTTC. Its translation is CASSYSGLSSYEQYF.

This chain's CDR3 is CASSLGKTGDNSPLHF. The CDR3 nucleotides are TGTGCCAGCAGCTTAGGGAAGACAGGAGATAATTCACCCCTCCACTTT. The J gene is TRBJ1-6, the V gene TRBV7-9; perhaps TRBD1 as D (6 bases). CDR3 length: 16 amino acids. Trimming cost V 1 base and J 5 bases, with 12 bases left between them. Per germline, CDR1 SEHNR and CDR2 FQNEAQ (reference sequence).

J is TRBJ1-2 and V is TRBV7-9; D unresolved. In germline, CDR1 is SEHNR, CDR2 FQNEAQ (reference sequence). The CDR3 is 19 residues long. Trimming pared 5 bases from V and 3 bases from J, leaving 28 bases between. CDR3: CASSPGGFGFGTRDYGYTF. CDR3 nucleotide sequence: TGTGCCAGCAGCCCAGGCGGCTTTGGGTTTGGTACTCGTGACTATGGCTACACCTTC. The variable domain in full, completed from reference TRBV7-9 and TRBJ1-2, reads DTGVSQNPRHKITKRGQNVTFRCDPISEHNRLYWYRQTLGQGPEFLTYFQNEAQLEKSRLLSDRFSAERPKGSFSTLEIQRTEQGDSAMYLCASSPGGFGFGTRDYGYTFGSGTRLTVV.

This clone has only a few counts. This chain connects TRBV5-1 to TRBJ1-5; D unresolved. V was clipped by 1 base and J by 0 bases, with 8 bases between them. This CDR3 region has 15 residues. CDR1 and CDR2 (germline): SGHRS, YFSETQ. Here the CDR3 reads CASSLRGLSNQPQHF. In DNA, the CDR3 is TGCGCCAGCAGCTTGCGAGGGCTTAGCAATCAGCCCCAGCATTTT.

This clone was found once. The V gene is TRBV15, the J gene TRBJ2-2; perhaps D is TRBD1 or TRBD2 (5 bases each). Trimming removed 5 bases from V and 1 base from J, with 11 bases in between. This CDR3 has 15 residues. Germline values: CDR1 LNHNV, CDR2 YYDKDF (reference sequence). As DNA, the CDR3 is TGTGCCACCAGCGCAGATGGGGGGAACACCGGGGAGCTGTTTTTT. The encoded protein is CATSADGGNTGELFF. Supplemented by reference TRBV15 and TRBJ2-2, the full variable domain reads DAMVIQNPRYQVTQFGKPVTLSCSQTLNHNVMYWYQQKSSQAPKLLFHYYDKDFNNEADTPDNFQSRRPNTSFCFLDIRSPGLGDTAMYLCATSADGGNTGELFFGEGSRLTVL.

In its sample, this clone was seen once. The chain links TRBV3-1 (or the pseudogene TRBV3-2) to TRBJ2-5; maybe TRBD2 (5 bases). There are 14 residues in the CDR3. Trimming stripped 3 bases from V and 5 bases from J, with 13 bases between. The germline CDR1 and CDR2 sequences are LGHDT and YNNKEL (reference sequence). CDR3 loop: CASSQTAGVETQYF. The CDR3 DNA reads TGTGCCAGCAGCCAGACGGCCGGGGTGGAGACCCAGTACTTC.

This clone was picked up one time. The rearrangement links TRBV4-3 to TRBJ1-6; D unclear. Per germline, CDR1 LGHNA and CDR2 YSLEER. The CDR3 totals 15 residues. V was cut by 0 bases and J by 4 bases, with 7 bases left in between. In DNA form, the CDR3 reads TGCGCCAGCAGCCAAGACCAGCTTTATAATTCACCCCTCCACTTT. It specifies CASSQDQLYNSPLHF.